This TCR beta chain was recovered during a study of molecular identifiers for immune sequencing clone quantification. Study-level information: In replicates, RNA taken from roughly 18,000 or 92,000 naive CD8 cells was divided five ways, and four portions underwent sequencing. Whole-study findings and limits: Over 99% of effector molecules, yet under 1% of naive-cell molecules, were held by clones above 20 RNA copies.

MiXCR was run by TCRdb on the PCR reads, yielding one entry per CDR3 protein. This sample has around 460,000 distinct CDR3 sequences; around 25% occur once, and the top ten carry over 0.6%. Germline CDR1 DFQATT, CDR2 SNEGSKA (reference sequence). This CDR3 has 15 residues. As to this clonotype: The antigen is undetermined. The junction does not match germline at one end; this may be a read error.

Source material: naive CD8+ T cells from blood, with Jurkat cell RNA spiked in. Indicated subset: FACS-sorted CD8+CD4-CCR7+CD45RA+ naive T cells. This sequence joins TRBV20-1 and TRBJ2-3, with TRBD2 identical over 11 bases. This sequence was found in a human donor in good health. Some libraries in this study had Jurkat cell RNA spiked in. CDR3 protein: CSAKRASGRTDTEYF. CDR3 bases: TGCAGTGCTAAGAGGGCTAGCGGGAGGACAGATACGGAGTATTTT.